A single sample gave rise to the 27 T cell receptor beta chains below, sequenced in a study of PD-1 blockade in classical Hodgkin lymphoma. The patients all showed relapse after autologous stem cell transplantation, while their brentuximab vedotin exposure varied. Using immunoSEQ multiplex PCR, the repertoire was profiled, and TCRdb retains in-frame clones only, with some absent. The repertoire has some 96,000 clones, 80% to 95% of them found once; the top ten carry 2.8%. Material: peripheral blood mononuclear cells (PBMCs), obtained at baseline. These receptors were obtained from a human donor with classical Hodgkin lymphoma.

The chain links TRBV6-5 to TRBJ2-7, with D perhaps TRBD1 (5 bases). V lost 2 bases to trimming and J lost 6 bases, with 14 bases between them. There are 14 residues in the CDR3. The V gene's germline CDR1 is MNHEY and CDR2 SVGAGI. CDR3 nucleotides: TGTGCCAGCAGTTACACTGGGGCACCGCGCGAGCAGTACTTC. Translating gives CASSYTGAPREQYF.

CDR3 in amino acids: CASSELITGGSYEQYF. For the CDR3, the DNA is TGTGCCAGCAGTGAGCTTATAACAGGGGGCTCCTACGAGCAGTACTTC. The chain recombines TRBV2 with TRBJ2-7; 8 bases are a match to TRBD1. J lost 0 bases, V lost 3 bases, and 7 bases had no gene match. This CDR3 is 16 amino acids long. Germline-derived CDR1 and CDR2 are SNHLY and FYNNEI.

The CDR3 here is CASSGRRMVATDTQYF. The CDR3 DNA sequence: TGTGCCAGCAGCGGCCGACGGATGGTAGCTACAGATACGCAGTATTTT. This sequence joins TRBV9 and TRBJ2-3; no clear D. The CDR3 totals 16 residues. V lost 3 bases to trimming and J lost 3 bases, with 17 bases between them. Germline-derived CDR1 and CDR2 are SGDLS and YYNGEE.

The chain carries TRBV5-4 and TRBJ2-7; either TRBD1 or TRBD2 may fit D (6 bases each). Trimming shortened V by 2 bases and J by 6 bases, and 12 bases separated the two germline ends. The germline CDR1 and CDR2 sequences are SGHNT and YYREEE (reference sequence). The CDR3 is 13 residues long. For the CDR3, the DNA is TGTGCCAGCAGCTTATCGGGGGCAGGCGAGCAGTACTTC. Translated, it gives CASSLSGAGEQYF.

The chain carries TRBV6-4 and TRBJ1-3; 7 positions match TRBD1. J was trimmed by 0 bases and V by 4 bases; bases with no gene match: 18. Germline values: CDR1 MRHNA, CDR2 SNTAGT. The CDR3 loop spans 20 amino acids. CDR3 sequence: CASSGERDSQTKASGNTIYF. CDR3 in DNA: TGTGCCAGCAGTGGCGAGAGGGACAGCCAAACAAAGGCCTCTGGAAACACCATATATTTT.

The genes are TRBV6-5 and TRBJ1-5; 7 bases are shared with TRBD1. The CDR3 is made up of 14 amino acids. From germline, CDR1 is MNHEY and CDR2 SVGAGI. Germline trimming cut 5 bases from V and 3 bases from J; bases unmatched to any gene: 4. The CDR3 loop reads CASSRDSYNQPQHF. For the CDR3, the DNA is TGTGCCAGCAGTCGGGACAGCTACAATCAGCCCCAGCATTTT.

The chain combines TRBV4-1 with TRBJ2-7; no clear D. V lost 4 bases, J lost 0 bases, and 10 bases lay in between. CDR1 MGHRA and CDR2 YSYEKL come from the germline V gene. The CDR3 extends over 14 amino acids. CDR3 amino acids: CASSRDPSSYEQYF. CDR3 bases: TGCGCCAGCAGCCGTGACCCCAGCTCCTACGAGCAGTACTTC.

The chain recombines TRBV19 with TRBJ2-1, with a possible D match to TRBD1 (6 bases). Trimming stripped 5 bases from V and 2 bases from J, with 16 bases between. The germline CDR1 and CDR2 sequences are LNHDA and SQIVND (reference sequence). The CDR3 totals 16 residues. The CDR3 is CASSLLTGIPYNEQFF. CDR3 in DNA: TGTGCCAGTAGTCTACTCACAGGGATCCCCTACAATGAGCAGTTCTTC. Full variable domain (rest looked up from reference TRBV19 and TRBJ2-1): DGGITQSPKYLFRKEGQNVTLSCEQNLNHDAMYWYRQDPGQGLRLIYYSQIVNDFQKGDIAEGYSVSREKKESFPLTVTSAQKNPTAFYLCASSLLTGIPYNEQFFGPGTRLTVL.

V is TRBV30 and J is TRBJ2-7, with 11 positions matching TRBD2. Unmatched junction bases numbered 9, after V lost 7 bases and J lost 4 bases. This CDR3 comprises 14 residues. CDR1 GTSNPN and CDR2 SVGIG come from the germline V gene (reference sequence). CDR3 amino acids: CASLTSGNRYEQYF. The CDR3 DNA reads as TGTGCCTCCCTGACTAGCGGGAATAGGTACGAGCAGTACTTC.

This chain connects TRBV6-5 to TRBJ2-5; D gene unclear. The germline CDR1 and CDR2 sequences are MNHEY and SVGAGI. V shed 0 bases and J shed 5 bases, with 13 bases lying between them. The CDR3 extends over 15 amino acids. CDR3 in amino acids: CASSYSTTGGETQYF. Here the CDR3 DNA reads TGTGCCAGCAGTTACTCGACGACCGGTGGGGAGACCCAGTACTTC.

This clone was picked up one time. The CDR3 DNA is TGTGCCAGCAGTTTATTTAGCAATCAGCCCCAGCATTTT. Its translation is CASSLFSNQPQHF. The chain combines TRBV28 with TRBJ1-5; no clear D. In germline, CDR1 is MDHEN, CDR2 SYDVKM. The CDR3 has 13 residues. With 1 base removed from V and 0 bases from J, the gap between germline ends came to 1 base.

The V gene is TRBV19, the J gene TRBJ2-1; 12 nucleotides align to TRBD2. From germline, CDR1 is LNHDA and CDR2 SQIVND (reference sequence). The CDR3 is 16 residues long. The V segment lost 7 bases and the J segment 8 bases; nucleotides outside the gene matches: 12. CDR3 DNA: TGTGCCAGTACCAAGGGTGGGGCTAGCGGGAGGGATGAGCAGTTCTTC. Its translation: CASTKGGASGRDEQFF.

With regard to this clone: The same CDR3 is also encoded by other DNA sequences in this sample. As DNA, the CDR3 is TGCGCCAGCAGGGATTCATCCGGAAACACCATATATTTT. It yields the protein CASRDSSGNTIYF. V gene TRBV10-2 combines with J gene TRBJ1-3; D not certain. The CDR3 has 13 amino acids. Germline V lookup: CDR1 WSHSY, CDR2 SAAADI. Trimming left V 6 bases short and J 4 bases short, with 10 bases between.

The chain links TRBV28 to TRBJ2-1, with a possible D match to TRBD1 (6 bases). Germline V gene lookup returns CDR1 MDHEN and CDR2 SYDVKM. The CDR3 spans 15 residues. Trimming took 4 bases from V and 6 from J, leaving 16 bases between them. The CDR3: CASSYPGFRGNEQFF. The CDR3 nucleotides are TGTGCCAGCAGTTATCCGGGATTCAGGGGCAATGAGCAGTTCTTC. The complete variable domain, with remaining parts taken from reference TRBV28 and TRBJ2-1, reads DVKVTQSSRYLVKRTGEKVFLECVQDMDHENMFWYRQDPGLGLRLIYFSYDVKMKEKGDIPEGYSVSREKKERFSLILESASTNQTSMYLCASSYPGFRGNEQFFGPGTRLTVL.

This clone has a handful of counts. The chain employs TRBV29-1 and TRBJ1-1, with D unresolved. There are 14 residues in the CDR3. CDR1 and CDR2 from the germline V gene are SQVTM and ANQGSEA. Trimming pared 5 bases from V and 5 bases from J, leaving 18 bases between. CDR3 sequence reads: CSVPAVGGDTEAFF. CDR3 DNA: TGCAGCGTTCCGGCAGTCGGAGGAGATACTGAAGCTTTCTTT.

The rearrangement uses TRBV11-1 and TRBJ2-5, with unresolved D. Germline V gene data show CDR1 as SGHAT and CDR2 as FQDESV (reference sequence). The CDR3 is 13 residues long. Trimming took off 1 base at V and 3 bases at J, with 6 bases between the two ends. The CDR3 DNA reads as TGTGCCAGCAGCTTAGGACGGAAAGAGACCCAGTACTTC. Amino acids: CASSLGRKETQYF.

This chain uses TRBV2 with TRBJ1-4, with a tentative D call TRBD1 (6 bases). CDR3 length: 15 amino acids. Trimming took 6 bases from V and 10 from J, leaving 21 bases between them. Germline CDR1 reads SNHLY; CDR2 reads FYNNEI. The CDR3 reads CASREPGQEVGKLFF. Written as DNA, the CDR3 is TGTGCCAGCAGGGAACCGGGACAAGAGGTCGGAAAACTGTTTTTT.

This chain links TRBV5-1 with TRBJ2-7; tentatively, D is TRBD1 (5 bases). The ends were cut back, 4 bases at V and 5 bases at J, with 19 bases in the middle. The CDR3 contains 15 residues. From germline, CDR1 is SGHRS and CDR2 YFSETQ. The CDR3 protein is CASSERGIAPDEQYF. The CDR3, as DNA: TGCGCCAGCAGCGAAAGGGGTATCGCCCCAGACGAGCAGTACTTC.

Only one count was recorded for this clone. The gene calls are TRBV28 and TRBJ2-5; D is undetermined. V dropped 3 bases and J dropped 4 bases, with 9 bases sitting between them. Germline CDR1 and CDR2: MDHEN and SYDVKM. This CDR3 is 13 amino acids long. The CDR3, as DNA: TGTGCCAGCAGTTTCGGCGCAGGAGAGACCCAGTACTTC. Amino acids: CASSFGAGETQYF.

The rearrangement uses TRBV4-1 and TRBJ2-7; D is unclear. The germline V and J ends were trimmed by 6 bases and 7 bases, with 16 bases remaining between them. Per germline, CDR1 MGHRA and CDR2 YSYEKL. The CDR3 spans 13 residues. This CDR3 reads CASSPIVPWEQYF. CDR3 nucleotide sequence: TGCGCCAGCAGTCCAATAGTGCCTTGGGAGCAGTACTTC.

The CDR3 here is CASSRQTRTTYEQYF. The CDR3 coding sequence is TGTGCCAGCAGCCGTCAAACTCGGACTACCTACGAGCAGTACTTC. The V gene is TRBV7-8, the J gene TRBJ2-7, with D maybe TRBD2 (6 bases). Germline V gives CDR1 SGHVS, CDR2 FQNEAQ. CDR3 length equals 15 residues. The V end was cut by 5 bases, the J end by 2 bases, with 16 bases between.

The chain links TRBV30 to TRBJ2-2, with D possibly TRBD2 on 6 matching bases. From germline, CDR1 is GTSNPN and CDR2 SVGIG (reference sequence). Trimming shortened V by 2 bases and J by 7 bases, and 14 bases separated the two germline ends. There are 14 residues in the CDR3. In nucleotides, the CDR3 is TGTGCCTGGAGTTCGGCGGGGACCTTCGGGGAGCTGTTTTTT. Protein product: CAWSSAGTFGELFF.

This chain joins TRBV11-2 and TRBJ1-1; possibly TRBD1 for D (5 bases). Germline V lookup: CDR1 SGHAT, CDR2 FQNNGV. V gave up 2 bases and J gave up 4 bases, with 23 bases separating them. The CDR3 covers 18 residues. The CDR3 DNA is TGTGCCAGCAGCTTAAATGAATGGATGACAGTCTCGCGCACTGAAGCTTTCTTT. It codes for CASSLNEWMTVSRTEAFF. Together with reference TRBV11-2 and TRBJ1-1, the CDR3 gives the full variable domain: EAGVAQSPRYKIIEKRQSVAFWCNPISGHATLYWYQQILGQGPKLLIQFQNNGVVDDSQLPKDRFSAERLKGVDSTLKIQPAKLEDSAVYLCASSLNEWMTVSRTEAFFGQGTRLTVV.

The chain employs TRBV5-1 and TRBJ1-1, with TRBD1 as a possible D gene (6 bases). Germline values: CDR1 SGHRS, CDR2 YFSETQ. The V end lost 6 bases, the J end lost 8 bases, and 14 bases lay between the germline ends. The CDR3 spans 12 residues. The CDR3 DNA is TGCGCCAGCACGGTGTCAGGGGACGAAGCTTTCTTT. Translated: CASTVSGDEAFF. Full variable domain (missing parts from reference TRBV5-1 and TRBJ1-1): KAGVTQTPRYLIKTRGQQVTLSCSPISGHRSVSWYQQTPGQGLQFLFEYFSETQRNKGNFPGRFSGRQFSNSRSEMNVSTLELGDSALYLCASTVSGDEAFFGQGTRLTVV.

This rearrangement joins TRBV5-1 to TRBJ2-1, with TRBD2 identical over 14 bases. V trimming: 0 bases; J trimming: 7 bases; junction bases outside the gene matches: 9. CDR3 length: 18 amino acids. The germline gives CDR1 SGHRS, CDR2 YFSETQ. CDR3: CASSLGPPGLAGANEQFF. CDR3 DNA: TGCGCCAGCAGCTTGGGGCCTCCGGGACTAGCGGGAGCAAATGAGCAGTTCTTC. The whole variable domain, remainder taken from reference TRBV5-1 and TRBJ2-1, is KAGVTQTPRYLIKTRGQQVTLSCSPISGHRSVSWYQQTPGQGLQFLFEYFSETQRNKGNFPGRFSGRQFSNSRSEMNVSTLELGDSALYLCASSLGPPGLAGANEQFFGPGTRLTVL.

The gene calls are TRBV6-6 and TRBJ1-1, with TRBD1 matching over 7 bases. V was pared by 6 bases and J by 10 bases, with 14 bases of the junction left unmatched. The CDR3 has 14 residues. Germline V gene sequence: CDR1 MNHNY, CDR2 SVGAGI (reference sequence). CDR3 residues: CASRPTGAPTRAFF. The CDR3 DNA sequence: TGTGCCAGCAGACCCACAGGGGCACCGACCCGAGCTTTCTTT.

V usage is TRBV9 and J usage is TRBJ2-5, with D possibly matching TRBD2 (5 bases). The length of the CDR3 is 12 residues. The V end was cut by 4 bases, the J end by 5 bases, with 9 bases between. Germline CDR1 and CDR2: SGDLS and YYNGEE. CDR3 sequence (DNA): TGTGCCAGCAGCAGCCCGGGGGAGACCCAGTACTTC. As protein: CASSSPGETQYF.